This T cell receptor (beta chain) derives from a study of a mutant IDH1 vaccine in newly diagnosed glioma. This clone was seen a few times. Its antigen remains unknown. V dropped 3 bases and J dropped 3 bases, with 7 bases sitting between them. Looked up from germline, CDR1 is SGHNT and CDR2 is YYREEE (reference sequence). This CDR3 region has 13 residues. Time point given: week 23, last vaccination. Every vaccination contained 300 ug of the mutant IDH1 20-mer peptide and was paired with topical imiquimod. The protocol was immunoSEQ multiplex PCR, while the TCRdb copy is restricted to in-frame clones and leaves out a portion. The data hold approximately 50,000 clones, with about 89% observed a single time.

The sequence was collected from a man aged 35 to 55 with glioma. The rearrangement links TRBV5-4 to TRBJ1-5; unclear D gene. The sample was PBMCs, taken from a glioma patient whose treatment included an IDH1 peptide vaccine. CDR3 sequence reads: CASSSNNNQPQHF. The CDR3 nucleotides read TGTGCCAGCAGCTCGAACAACAATCAGCCCCAGCATTTT.